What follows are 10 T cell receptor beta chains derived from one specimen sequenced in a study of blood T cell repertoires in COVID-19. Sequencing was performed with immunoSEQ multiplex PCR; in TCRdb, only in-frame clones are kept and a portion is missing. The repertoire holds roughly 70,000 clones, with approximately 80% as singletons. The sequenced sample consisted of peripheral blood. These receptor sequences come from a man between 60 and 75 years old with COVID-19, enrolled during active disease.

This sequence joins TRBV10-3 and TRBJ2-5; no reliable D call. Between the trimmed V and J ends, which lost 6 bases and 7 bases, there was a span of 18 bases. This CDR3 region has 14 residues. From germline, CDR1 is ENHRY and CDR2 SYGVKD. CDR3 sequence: CAISDPVRPGTQYF. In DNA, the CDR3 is TGTGCCATCAGCGACCCTGTGCGCCCGGGGACCCAGTACTTC.

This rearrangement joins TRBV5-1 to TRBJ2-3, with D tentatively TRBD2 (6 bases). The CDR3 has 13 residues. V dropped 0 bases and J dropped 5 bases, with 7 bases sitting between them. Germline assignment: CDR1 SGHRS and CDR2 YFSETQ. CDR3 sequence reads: CASSLAEGDTQYF. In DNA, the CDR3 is TGCGCCAGCAGCTTGGCGGAGGGAGATACGCAGTATTTT.

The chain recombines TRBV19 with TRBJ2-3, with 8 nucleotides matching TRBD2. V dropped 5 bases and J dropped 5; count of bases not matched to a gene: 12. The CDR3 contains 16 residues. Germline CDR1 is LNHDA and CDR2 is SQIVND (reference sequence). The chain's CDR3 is CASSPNRGGRRDTQYF. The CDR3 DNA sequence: TGTGCCAGTAGTCCCAATCGGGGGGGCCGGAGAGATACGCAGTATTTT.

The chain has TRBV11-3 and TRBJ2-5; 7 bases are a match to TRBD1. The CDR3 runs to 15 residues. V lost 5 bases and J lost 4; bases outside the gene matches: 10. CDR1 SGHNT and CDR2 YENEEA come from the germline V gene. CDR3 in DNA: TGTGCCAGCAGCCCTCTCGCGGCAGGGGGAGAGACCCAGTACTTC. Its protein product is CASSPLAAGGETQYF.

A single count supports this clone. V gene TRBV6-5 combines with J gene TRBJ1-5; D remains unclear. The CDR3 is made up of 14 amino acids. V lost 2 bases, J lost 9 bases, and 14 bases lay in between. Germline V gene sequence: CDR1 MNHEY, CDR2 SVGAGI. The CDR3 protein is CASSYTGRVGPQHF. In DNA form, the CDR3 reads TGTGCCAGCAGTTACACGGGGAGGGTAGGGCCCCAGCATTTT.

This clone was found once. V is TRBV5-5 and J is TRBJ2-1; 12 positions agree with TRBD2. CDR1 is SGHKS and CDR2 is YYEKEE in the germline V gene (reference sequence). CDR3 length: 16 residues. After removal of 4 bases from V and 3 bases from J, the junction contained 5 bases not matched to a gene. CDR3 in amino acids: CASSRTSGGYYNEQFF. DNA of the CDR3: TGTGCCAGCAGCAGAACTAGCGGGGGGTACTACAATGAGCAGTTCTTC.

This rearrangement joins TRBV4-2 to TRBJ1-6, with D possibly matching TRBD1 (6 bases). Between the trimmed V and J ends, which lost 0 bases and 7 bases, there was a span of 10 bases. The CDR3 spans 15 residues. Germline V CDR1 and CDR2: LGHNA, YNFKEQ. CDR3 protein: CASSQDTTGNSPLHF. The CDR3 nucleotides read TGTGCCAGCAGCCAAGATACCACAGGGAATTCACCCCTCCACTTT.

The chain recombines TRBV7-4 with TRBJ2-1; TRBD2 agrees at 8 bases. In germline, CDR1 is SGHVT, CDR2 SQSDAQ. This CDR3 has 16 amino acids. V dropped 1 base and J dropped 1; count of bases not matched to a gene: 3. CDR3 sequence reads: CASSLEAGESYNEQFF. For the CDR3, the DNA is TGTGCCAGCAGCTTAGAAGCGGGGGAGTCCTACAATGAGCAGTTCTTC.

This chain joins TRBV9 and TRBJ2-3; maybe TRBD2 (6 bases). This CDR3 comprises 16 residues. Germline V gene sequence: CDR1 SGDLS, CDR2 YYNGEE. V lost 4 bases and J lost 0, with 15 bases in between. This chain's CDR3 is CASSPRSGPSTDTQYF. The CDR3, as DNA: TGTGCCAGCAGCCCCAGGAGCGGGCCCAGCACAGATACGCAGTATTTT.

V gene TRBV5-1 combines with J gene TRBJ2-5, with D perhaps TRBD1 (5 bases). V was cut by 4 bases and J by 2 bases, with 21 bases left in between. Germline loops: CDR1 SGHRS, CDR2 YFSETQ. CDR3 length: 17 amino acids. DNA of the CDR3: TGCGCCAGCAGCCCACCCGACATGGGGCTAGGACAAGAGACCCAGTACTTC. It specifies CASSPPDMGLGQETQYF. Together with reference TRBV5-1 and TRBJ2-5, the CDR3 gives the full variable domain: KAGVTQTPRYLIKTRGQQVTLSCSPISGHRSVSWYQQTPGQGLQFLFEYFSETQRNKGNFPGRFSGRQFSNSRSEMNVSTLELGDSALYLCASSPPDMGLGQETQYFGPGTRLLVL.